These 25 T cell receptor beta chains were sequenced from one sample in a study of blood T cell repertoires in COVID-19. Method: immunoSEQ multiplex PCR; TCRdb's copy keeps in-frame clones and lacks some. The sample lists 290,000 or so clones, 86% occurring once. Specimen: PBMCs or T cells enriched from blood (not recorded which). These receptor sequences come from a woman between 18 and 29 years old who had recovered from COVID-19.

This clone was seen only once. The chain links TRBV3-1 (or the pseudogene TRBV3-2) to TRBJ2-3; D is perhaps TRBD1 (5 bases). Looked up from germline, CDR1 is LGHDT and CDR2 is YNNKEL (reference sequence). V lost 1 base, J lost 5 bases, and 22 bases lay in between. The CDR3 is made up of 18 amino acids. CDR3 in amino acids: CASSQAGRGAGRGDTQYF. DNA for the CDR3: TGTGCCAGCAGCCAAGCTGGGCGTGGGGCAGGGCGAGGAGATACGCAGTATTTT.

The CDR3 DNA follows: TGTGCCAGCAGCTTAAGCCTCTCTGGAAACACCATATATTTT. Protein product: CASSLSLSGNTIYF. V usage is TRBV7-9 and J usage is TRBJ1-3; no firm D call. The CDR3 totals 14 residues. Trimming took off 2 bases at V and 0 bases at J, with 5 bases between the two ends. Germline V lookup: CDR1 SEHNR, CDR2 FQNEAQ (reference sequence).

The chain carries TRBV7-6 and TRBJ2-7; TRBD2 aligns across 9 bases. The CDR3 runs 15 residues. With V trimmed by 1 base and J by 4 bases, 5 bases remained unmatched. The germline CDR1 and CDR2 sequences are SGHVS and FNYEAQ. The CDR3 region has the DNA TGTGCCAGCAGCTTAGTAACTAGCGGGTATTACGAGCAGTACTTC. Translation: CASSLVTSGYYEQYF. The full variable domain, with the rest looked up from reference TRBV7-6 and TRBJ2-7, is GAGVSQSPRYKVTKRGQDVALRCDPISGHVSLYWYRQALGQGPEFLTYFNYEAQQDKSGLPNDRFSAERPEGSISTLTIQRTEQRDSAMYRCASSLVTSGYYEQYFGPGTRLTVT.

V gene TRBV19 combines with J gene TRBJ1-6; 7 bases are a match to TRBD1. The CDR3 has 18 amino acids. Germline CDR1 LNHDA, CDR2 SQIVND (reference sequence). The trim removed 5 bases at V and 6 bases at J, leaving 16 bases unmatched. As DNA, the CDR3 is TGTGCCAGTAGTTTCCGACGTGGGACAGCCGGGTCTAATTCACCCCTCCACTTT. Its protein is CASSFRRGTAGSNSPLHF.

The chain recombines TRBV19 with TRBJ1-1, with TRBD1 matching 8 bases. J lost 1 base, V lost 4 bases, and 11 bases had no gene match. This CDR3 is 17 amino acids long. Germline values: CDR1 LNHDA, CDR2 SQIVND (reference sequence). This CDR3 reads CASSSRDRGTRNTEAFF. CDR3 bases: TGTGCCAGTAGTAGCCGCGACAGGGGTACGAGGAACACTGAAGCTTTCTTT.

CDR3 loop: CASSQGTGSSNQPQHF. CDR3 DNA: TGCGCCAGCAGCCAAGGGACAGGGAGTAGCAATCAGCCCCAGCATTTT. The chain uses TRBV4-3 and TRBJ1-5, with 8 bases fitting TRBD1. The CDR3 runs to 16 residues. Germline V gene data show CDR1 as LGHNA and CDR2 as YSLEER. J lost 0 bases, V lost 1 base, and 2 bases had no gene match.

This chain links TRBV6-5 with TRBJ2-3; 8 bases line up with TRBD1. Germline loops: CDR1 MNHEY, CDR2 SVGAGI. With 6 bases clipped from V and 3 bases from J, the junction kept 8 bases outside the gene matches. The CDR3 contains 15 residues. The CDR3 coding sequence is TGTGCCAGCAGAGCAGGGGGCGTAAGTACAGATACGCAGTATTTT. Protein: CASRAGGVSTDTQYF.

CDR3: CASSLWSSGESYNEQFF. In DNA, the CDR3 is TGTGCCAGCAGCTTATGGTCTAGCGGGGAAAGCTACAATGAGCAGTTCTTC. The chain has TRBV11-2 and TRBJ2-1, with 9 bases lining up with TRBD2. CDR1 is SGHAT and CDR2 is FQNNGV in the germline V gene. The length of the CDR3 is 17 residues. V shed 2 bases and J 3 bases; nucleotides not matched to a gene: 8. Together with reference TRBV11-2 and TRBJ2-1, the CDR3 gives the full variable domain: EAGVAQSPRYKIIEKRQSVAFWCNPISGHATLYWYQQILGQGPKLLIQFQNNGVVDDSQLPKDRFSAERLKGVDSTLKIQPAKLEDSAVYLCASSLWSSGESYNEQFFGPGTRLTVL.

The rearrangement links TRBV11-2 to TRBJ2-7, with no clear D. Germline V gives CDR1 SGHAT, CDR2 FQNNGV. The CDR3 has 14 amino acids. Between the trimmed V and J ends, which lost 5 bases and 0 bases, there was a span of 11 bases. Written as DNA, the CDR3 is TGTGCCAGCAGCGCACGGTCCGTCTCCTACGAGCAGTACTTC. Its protein product is CASSARSVSYEQYF.

This clone appeared once. The genes are TRBV27 and TRBJ1-5, with TRBD1 matching 9 bases. Per germline, CDR1 MNHEY and CDR2 SMNVEV (reference sequence). The CDR3 length is 14 residues. Trimming removed 3 bases from V and 7 bases from J; junction bases left unmatched: 4. DNA for the CDR3: TGTGCCAGCAGTTTGGACAGGGGTGGGCAGCCCCAGCATTTT. This translates into CASSLDRGGQPQHF.

This clone occurred a few times. The V and J genes are TRBV15 and TRBJ2-1; 7 positions agree with TRBD2. The germline gives CDR1 LNHNV, CDR2 YYDKDF (reference sequence). J was trimmed by 8 bases and V by 0 bases; bases with no gene match: 10. The CDR3 sequence is 16 residues long. The DNA for the CDR3 is TGTGCCACCAGCAGAGATTTGGCAGGGACTAAGGATGAGCAGTTCTTC. Translated, it gives CATSRDLAGTKDEQFF.

The chain couples TRBV19 to TRBJ1-5, with a weak D call TRBD1 (5 bases). CDR1 and CDR2 from the germline V gene are LNHDA and SQIVND (reference sequence). V was pared by 4 bases and J by 1 base, with 20 bases between. The CDR3 spans 18 residues. The CDR3 nucleotides read TGTGCCAGTAGTAGAAGAGGGGCCGGACGGGGGAGCAATCAGCCCCAGCATTTT. Its translation is CASSRRGAGRGSNQPQHF.

The rearrangement uses TRBV18 and TRBJ2-7; tentatively, D is TRBD1 (5 bases). This CDR3 has 15 residues. CDR1 and CDR2 (germline): KGHSH, LQKENI. With 3 bases removed from V and 7 bases from J, the gap between germline ends came to 19 bases. Written as DNA, the CDR3 is TGTGCCAGCTCACCTGATCAGCCAGGGATAAGGGAGCAGTACTTC. Translation gives CASSPDQPGIREQYF. The full variable domain, with the rest looked up from reference TRBV18 and TRBJ2-7, is NAGVMQNPRHLVRRRGQEARLRCSPMKGHSHVYWYRQLPEEGLKFMVYLQKENIIDESGMPKERFSAEFPKEGPSILRIQQVVRGDSAAYFCASSPDQPGIREQYFGPGTRLTVT.

The rearrangement uses TRBV5-1 and TRBJ2-5; 7 bases line up with TRBD1. Germline V gives CDR1 SGHRS, CDR2 YFSETQ. The CDR3 loop spans 14 amino acids. V was pared by 4 bases and J by 3 bases, with 6 bases of the junction left unmatched. The CDR3 sequence is CASSKGQREETQYF. CDR3 in DNA: TGCGCCAGCAGCAAGGGACAGAGAGAAGAGACCCAGTACTTC. The whole variable domain, remainder taken from reference TRBV5-1 and TRBJ2-5, is KAGVTQTPRYLIKTRGQQVTLSCSPISGHRSVSWYQQTPGQGLQFLFEYFSETQRNKGNFPGRFSGRQFSNSRSEMNVSTLELGDSALYLCASSKGQREETQYFGPGTRLLVL.

This sequence joins TRBV29-1 and TRBJ1-4; D is perhaps TRBD1 (6 bases). Between the trimmed V and J ends, which lost 7 bases and 7 bases, there was a span of 13 bases. The CDR3 extends over 12 amino acids. Looked up from germline, CDR1 is SQVTM and CDR2 is ANQGSEA. The DNA of the CDR3 is TGCAGCGCGGCTACAGGGTCTGAAAAACTGTTTTTT. It translates to CSAATGSEKLFF.

This clone was counted a few times. The chain links TRBV19 to TRBJ1-2; tentative D call: TRBD1 (5 bases). V lost 4 bases to trimming and J lost 5 bases, with 14 bases between them. The germline gives CDR1 LNHDA, CDR2 SQIVND (reference sequence). The CDR3 sequence is 14 residues long. The CDR3 reads CASSNQLGTYGYTF. The CDR3 DNA reads as TGTGCCAGTAGTAACCAGCTGGGGACTTATGGCTACACCTTC.

The chain is built from TRBV5-1 and TRBJ1-3, with D perhaps matching TRBD1 (6 bases). CDR1 is SGHRS, CDR2 YFSETQ, per germline. The CDR3 sequence is 16 residues long. Trimming took 2 bases from V and 2 from J, leaving 14 bases between them. The CDR3 reads CASSFNRVVAGNTIYF. The CDR3 coding sequence is TGCGCCAGCAGCTTTAACAGGGTGGTTGCTGGAAACACCATATATTTT.

The V call is TRBV7-9, the J call TRBJ1-1, with TRBD1 as a possible D gene (5 bases). This CDR3 has 12 residues. The V end was cut by 2 bases, the J end by 7 bases, with 8 bases between. Germline loops: CDR1 SEHNR, CDR2 FQNEAQ (reference sequence). In nucleotides, the CDR3 is TGTGCCAGCAGCTTACCAGGGAATGAAGCTTTCTTT. Protein: CASSLPGNEAFF.

The chain joins TRBV30 to TRBJ2-1; D is uncertain. Germline assignment: CDR1 GTSNPN and CDR2 SVGIG (reference sequence). CDR3 size: 16 residues. Trimming shortened V by 1 base and J by 4 bases, and 17 bases separated the two germline ends. The DNA for the CDR3 is TGTGCCTGGAGTGATGTGAGACACTTCCCTTACAATGAGCAGTTCTTC. Amino acids: CAWSDVRHFPYNEQFF.

CDR3 amino acids: CASSEYRGTWTNEKLFF. CDR3 sequence (DNA): TGTGCCAGCAGTGAATACCGTGGGACTTGGACTAATGAAAAACTGTTTTTT. The gene calls are TRBV25-1 and TRBJ1-4; D may be TRBD1 (5 bases). The CDR3 has 17 residues. Trimming removed 0 bases at V and 2 bases at J, with 13 bases between. The germline V gene has CDR1 MGHDK and CDR2 SYGVNS.

The rearrangement uses TRBV2 and TRBJ2-7, with TRBD2 as a possible D gene (5 bases). This CDR3 contains 13 residues. Deletions cut 4 bases from V and 2 bases from J, with 9 bases between. The germline gives CDR1 SNHLY, CDR2 FYNNEI. In DNA form, the CDR3 reads TGTGCCAGCAGTGGAGACGGGACCTACGAGCAGTACTTC. Translating gives CASSGDGTYEQYF.

In this sample, this clone turned up a few times. The rearrangement uses TRBV29-1 and TRBJ2-1; 14 bases align to TRBD2. The germline V gene has CDR1 SQVTM and CDR2 ANQGSEA. CDR3 length equals 15 residues. The junction had 7 bases not matched to a gene; V was cut back by 3 bases and J by 9 bases. The CDR3 region is CSVDLGLAGVGEQFF. In DNA, the CDR3 is TGCAGCGTTGACCTGGGACTAGCGGGAGTAGGTGAGCAGTTCTTC.

The chain couples TRBV7-2 to TRBJ1-4; 8 nucleotides line up with TRBD1. CDR1 and CDR2 (germline): SGHTA, FQGNSA. The CDR3 has 16 residues. J lost 6 bases, V lost 4 bases, and 10 bases had no gene match. The CDR3 DNA reads as TGTGCCAGCAGCTCCGCCGACAGGGGAGGGGATGAAAAACTGTTTTTT. Protein sequence: CASSSADRGGDEKLFF.

This sequence joins TRBV7-9 and TRBJ1-6; D is unresolved. Trimming left V 4 bases short and J 6 bases short, with 7 bases between. Germline V gene lookup returns CDR1 SEHNR and CDR2 FQNEAQ (reference sequence). The length of the CDR3 is 13 residues. The CDR3 DNA is TGTGCCAGCAGCTCCGGTGCTAATTCACCCCTCCACTTT. It codes for CASSSGANSPLHF.

V and J are TRBV10-3 and TRBJ2-5; 9 bases match TRBD1. The CDR3 has 15 amino acids. The V segment lost 6 bases and the J segment 1 base; nucleotides outside the gene matches: 6. Germline CDR1 reads ENHRY; CDR2 reads SYGVKD. CDR3 sequence (DNA): TGTGCCATCAGATCCGGGACAGGGTCCCAAGAGACCCAGTACTTC. Translation gives CAIRSGTGSQETQYF.